This T cell receptor (beta chain) was recorded in a study of cytomegalovirus exposure and HLA in healthy donors. Findings and limits, study-wide: A few of the chains that were CMV-associated were confirmed in vitro to be specific for CMV antigens.

Germline V CDR1 and CDR2: LNHDA, SQIVND (reference sequence). V lost 2 bases to trimming and J lost 4 bases; unmatched junction nucleotides: 3. The CDR3 consists of 15 residues. The PCR made use of 60 Vbeta and 13 Jbeta primers. TCRdb's copy holds only in-frame clones and misses some; the assay was immunoSEQ multiplex PCR. The sample carries approximately 150,000 clones, roughly 62% recorded once. Remarks on this clone: Its antigen remains unidentified.

Sequenced: PBMCs. The chain combines TRBV19 with TRBJ2-1; 9 bases align to TRBD2. The TCR comes from a male donor in good health and CMV-seronegative. The DNA for the CDR3 is TGTGCCAGTAGTATAAGCGGGGGGCCTTACAATGAGCAGTTCTTC. Translated: CASSISGGPYNEQFF.